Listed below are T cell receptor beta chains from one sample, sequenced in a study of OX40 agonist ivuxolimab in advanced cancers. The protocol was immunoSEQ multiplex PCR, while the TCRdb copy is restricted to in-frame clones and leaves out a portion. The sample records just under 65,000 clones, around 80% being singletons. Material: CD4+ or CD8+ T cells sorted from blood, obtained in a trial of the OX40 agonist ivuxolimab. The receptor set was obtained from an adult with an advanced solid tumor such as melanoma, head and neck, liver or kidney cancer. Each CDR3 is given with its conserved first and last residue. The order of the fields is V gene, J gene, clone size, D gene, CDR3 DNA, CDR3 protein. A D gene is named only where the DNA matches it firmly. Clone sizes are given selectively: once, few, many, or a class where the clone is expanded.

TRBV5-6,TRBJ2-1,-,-,TGTGCCAGCAGTAGGGACGTGAGCTCCTACAATGAGCAGTTCTTC,CASSRDVSSYNEQFF
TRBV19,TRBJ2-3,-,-,TGTGCCAGTAGTACTACAACAGATACGCAGTATTTT,CASSTTTDTQYF
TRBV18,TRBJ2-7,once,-,TGTGCCAGCTCACCACCGAGGCGGACGGCCGAGCAGTACTTC,CASSPPRRTAEQYF
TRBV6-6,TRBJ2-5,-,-,TGTGCCAGCAGTTACGACGAGACCCAGTACTTC,CASSYDETQYF
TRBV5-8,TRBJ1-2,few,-,TGTGCCAGCAGCACGGGACTGGATGGCTACACCTTC,CASSTGLDGYTF
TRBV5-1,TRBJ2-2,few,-,TGCGCCAGCAGCTTGGATCGGGGCGCGAACACCGGGGAGCTGTTTTTT,CASSLDRGANTGELFF
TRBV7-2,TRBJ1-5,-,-,TGTGCCAGCAGCTTATCCAGGGGCAATCAGCCCCAGCATTTT,CASSLSRGNQPQHF
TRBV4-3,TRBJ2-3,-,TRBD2,TGCGCCAGCAGCCAAGATCCCCCGGCTAGCGGGGGTGGTACGCAGTATTTT,CASSQDPPASGGGTQYF
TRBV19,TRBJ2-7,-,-,TGTGCCAGTAGTAGGGGAAAGGGAAGAACCTACGAGCAGTACTTC,CASSRGKGRTYEQYF
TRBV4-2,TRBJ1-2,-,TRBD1,TGTGCCAGCAGCCAAGGACAGGGTCTAACTGGCTACACCTTC,CASSQGQGLTGYTF
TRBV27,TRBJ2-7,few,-,TGTGCCAGCAGTTCCACGCCGAGGCAGGTTGCCTACGAGCAGTACTTC,CASSSTPRQVAYEQYF
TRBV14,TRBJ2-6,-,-,TGTGCCAGCAGCCTGGGGTCTGGGGCCAACGTCCTGACTTTC,CASSLGSGANVLTF
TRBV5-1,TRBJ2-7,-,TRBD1,TGCGCCAGCAGCTCATCTACAGGGGGCGTCTCCTACGAGCAGTACTTC,CASSSSTGGVSYEQYF
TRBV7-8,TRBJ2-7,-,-,TGTGCCAGCAGCTTACTCTCGGAGAGGAGCTACGAGCAGTACTTC,CASSLLSERSYEQYF
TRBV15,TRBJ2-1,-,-,TGTGCCACCAGCAGAGGCCGTAGCGGAACCTACAATGAGCAGTTCTTC,CATSRGRSGTYNEQFF
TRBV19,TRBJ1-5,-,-,TGTGCCAGTAGCCGACAGGATCAGCCCCAGCATTTT,CASSRQDQPQHF
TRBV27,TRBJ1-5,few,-,TGTGCCAGCAGTTTAGAGTCTCGGGGCGATCAGCCCCAGCATTTT,CASSLESRGDQPQHF
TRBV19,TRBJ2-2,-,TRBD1,TGTGCCAGTAGTAACGGACAGGGGGCGGGCACCGGGGAGCTGTTTTTT,CASSNGQGAGTGELFF
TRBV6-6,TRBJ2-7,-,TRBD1,TGTGCCAGCAGATTCGACAGGGTAGGATACGAGCAGTACTTC,CASRFDRVGYEQYF
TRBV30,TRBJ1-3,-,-,TGTGCCTCCCGGTGGAGGGAGAGCTCTGGAAACACCATATATTTT,CASRWRESSGNTIYF
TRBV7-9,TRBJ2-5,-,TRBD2,TGTGCCAGCAGCTTCGGAAGCGGGGTCGGGGAGACCCAGTACTTC,CASSFGSGVGETQYF
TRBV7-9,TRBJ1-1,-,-,TGTGCCAGCAGTTCAAAGGCCACTGAAGCTTTCTTT,CASSSKATEAFF
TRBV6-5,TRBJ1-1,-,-,TGTGCCAGCAGTTATCGATGGGACACTGAAGCTTTCTTT,CASSYRWDTEAFF
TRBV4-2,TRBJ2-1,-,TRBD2,TGTGCCAGCAGCCAAGAAAGCGGGGGGTCATACAATGAGCAGTTCTTC,CASSQESGGSYNEQFF
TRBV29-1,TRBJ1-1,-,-,TGCAGCGTTGAACCAGACCCGGCGGAAGCTTTCTTT,CSVEPDPAEAFF
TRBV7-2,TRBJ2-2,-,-,TGTGCCAGCAGCTTACTCCGGGAAGCCGGGGAGCTGTTTTTT,CASSLLREAGELFF
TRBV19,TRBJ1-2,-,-,TGTGCCAGTAGTAACCCTGGGGAATATACTAACTATGGCTACACCTTC,CASSNPGEYTNYGYTF
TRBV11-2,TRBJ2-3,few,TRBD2,TGTGCCAGCAGCTTAGATGGAAGGGCTAGCGGGGGGGCCGGGGCAGATACGCAGTATTTT,CASSLDGRASGGAGADTQYF
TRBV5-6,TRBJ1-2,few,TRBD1,TGTGCCAGCAGCTTTTGGACAGGGAGGGGTGGCTACACCTTC,CASSFWTGRGGYTF
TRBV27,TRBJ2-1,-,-,TGTGCCAGCAGCCCTGGATCCAGTTATGAGCAGTTCTTC,CASSPGSSYEQFF
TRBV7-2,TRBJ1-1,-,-,TGTGCCAGCAGCTTAGGGTATGCAAGCACTGAAGCTTTCTTT,CASSLGYASTEAFF
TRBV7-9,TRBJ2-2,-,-,TGTGCCAGCAGCTTGTCTACAGGGTATGTCGCCGGGGAGCTGTTTTTT,CASSLSTGYVAGELFF
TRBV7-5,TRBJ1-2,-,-,TGTGTCAGAAGCTTATGGGTCGATACCTATGGCTACACCTTC,CVRSLWVDTYGYTF
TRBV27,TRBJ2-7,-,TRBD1,TGTGCCAGTAAAAGGGGGCAGAACTACGAGCAGTACTTC,CASKRGQNYEQYF
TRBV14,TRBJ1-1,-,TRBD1,TGTGCCAGCAGCTTGAGGACAGGGCGCAACACTGAAGCTTTCTTT,CASSLRTGRNTEAFF
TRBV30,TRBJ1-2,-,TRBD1,TGTGCCTGGAGTGTACCCGGGACAGGGGTAGGCTACACCTTC,CAWSVPGTGVGYTF
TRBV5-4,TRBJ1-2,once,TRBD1,TGTGCCAGCAGCTCCTTTAAGGGGACAGTCGGCTACACCTTC,CASSSFKGTVGYTF
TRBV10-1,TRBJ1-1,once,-,TGCGCCAGCACCTCAATCGGACCCGTAACCAGGGACGGAAACACTGAAGCTTTCTTT,CASTSIGPVTRDGNTEAFF
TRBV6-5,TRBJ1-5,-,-,TGTGCCAGCAGTTCCCTTCCAGGGGCCGAACAGCCCCAGCATTTT,CASSSLPGAEQPQHF
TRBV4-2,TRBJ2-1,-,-,TGTGCCAGCAGCCAAGATGAGAGCTCACCCTACAATGAGCAGTTCTTC,CASSQDESSPYNEQFF
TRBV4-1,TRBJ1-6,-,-,TGCGCCAGCAGCCAAACGGGGAGCTCCTATAATTCACCCCTCCACTTT,CASSQTGSSYNSPLHF
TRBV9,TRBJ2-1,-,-,TGTGCCAGCAGCGTTTTAAGTGGGACCTACAATGAGCAGTTCTTC,CASSVLSGTYNEQFF
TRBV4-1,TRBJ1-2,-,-,TGCGCCAGCAGCCAAGATAATTACTATGGCTACACCTTC,CASSQDNYYGYTF
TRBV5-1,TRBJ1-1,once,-,TGCGCCAGCAGCTTGGCCGTTCGGGGATGGACTGAAGCTTTCTTT,CASSLAVRGWTEAFF
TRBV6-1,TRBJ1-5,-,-,TGTGCCAGCAGTGAACTGGCAGGGCCCCTTAATCAGCCCCAGCATTTT,CASSELAGPLNQPQHF
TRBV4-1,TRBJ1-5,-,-,TGCGCCAGCAGCCAAGATCACGGGAATCAGCCCCAGCATTTT,CASSQDHGNQPQHF
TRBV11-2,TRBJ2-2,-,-,TGTGCCAGCAGCTTATACGGGGACACCGGGGAGCTGTTTTTT,CASSLYGDTGELFF
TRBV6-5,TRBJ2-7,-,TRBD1,TGTGCCAGCAGTGCCGGGACAGTCTACGAGCAGTACTTC,CASSAGTVYEQYF